Included here is one TCR beta chain sequence, with context. CDR1 and CDR2 from the germline V gene are SGHAT and FQNNGV. The length of the CDR3 is 15 residues. The junction had 4 bases not matched to a gene; V was cut back by 4 bases and J by 4 bases. The authors' processing: The assay estimated nucleated cells by amplifying reference gene primers. Profiled with immunoSEQ multiplex PCR; TCRdb holds only in-frame clones, not every one. For V, J and clone size, that table is used; D and trimming come from the DNA. The sample shows some 260,000 clones, around 88% of them seen only once. These data belong to a study of blood T cell repertoires in COVID-19. Looking at the study overall: COVID-19 samples, acute and convalescent, were from the United States, Italy and Spain. Sources were T cells, B-cell-depleted T cells, or PBMCs; the material itself was cDNA or gDNA.

The clonotype originates from a man older than 75 with acute or convalescent COVID-19. The V and J genes are TRBV11-2 and TRBJ2-1, with 10 positions matching TRBD1. The sequencing input was peripheral blood. The CDR3 protein is CASSSDRGTYNEQFF. For the CDR3, the DNA is TGTGCCAGCAGCTCGGACAGGGGGACGTACAATGAGCAGTTCTTC. The full variable domain, rest sourced from reference TRBV11-2 and TRBJ2-1, is EAGVAQSPRYKIIEKRQSVAFWCNPISGHATLYWYQQILGQGPKLLIQFQNNGVVDDSQLPKDRFSAERLKGVDSTLKIQPAKLEDSAVYLCASSSDRGTYNEQFFGPGTRLTVL.